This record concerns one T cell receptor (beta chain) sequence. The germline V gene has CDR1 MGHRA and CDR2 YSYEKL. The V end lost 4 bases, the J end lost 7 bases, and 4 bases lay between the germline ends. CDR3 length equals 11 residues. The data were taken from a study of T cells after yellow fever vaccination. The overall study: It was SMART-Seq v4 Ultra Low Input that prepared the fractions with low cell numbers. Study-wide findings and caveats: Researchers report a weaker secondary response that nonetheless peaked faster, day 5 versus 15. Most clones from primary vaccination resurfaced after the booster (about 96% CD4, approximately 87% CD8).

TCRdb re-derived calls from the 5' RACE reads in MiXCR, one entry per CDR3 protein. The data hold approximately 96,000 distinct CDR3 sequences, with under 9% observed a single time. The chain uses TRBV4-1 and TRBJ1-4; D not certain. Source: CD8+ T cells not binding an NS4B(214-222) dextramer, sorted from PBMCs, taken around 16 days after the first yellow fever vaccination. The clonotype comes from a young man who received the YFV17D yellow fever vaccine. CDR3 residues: CASSRGEKLFF. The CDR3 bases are TGCGCCAGCAGCCGCGGTGAAAAACTGTTTTTT.